This passage covers 25 T cell receptor beta chains from one sample sequenced in a study of response to subunit inactivated influenza vaccine. MiXCR was run by TCRdb on the RT-PCR reads, yielding one entry per CDR3 protein. The table shows more than 700,000 distinct CDR3 sequences, with less than 25% occurring only once. Sequenced material: PBMCs from blood, taken roughly 5 days after vaccination. These receptor sequences come from a man in his forties or fifties who received an inactivated influenza vaccine.

The rearrangement uses TRBV20-1 and TRBJ1-1; D is perhaps TRBD1 (5 bases). V shed 3 bases and J shed 0 bases, with 11 bases lying between them. The CDR3 length is 14 residues. Germline V CDR1 and CDR2: DFQATT, SNEGSKA (reference sequence). Written as DNA, the CDR3 is TGCAGTGCTAGTAAAGACAGATTGAACACTGAAGCTTTCTTT. The encoded protein is CSASKDRLNTEAFF.

The count of this clonotype is one. The V call is TRBV25-1, the J call TRBJ2-3; D call uncertain. Trimming shortened V by 4 bases and J by 3 bases, and 14 bases separated the two germline ends. CDR1 is MGHDK and CDR2 is SYGVNS in the germline V gene. The CDR3 extends over 15 amino acids. The CDR3 sequence is CASSGGPRSTDTQYF. As DNA, the CDR3 is TGTGCCAGCAGTGGAGGACCACGCAGTACAGATACGCAGTATTTT. Together with reference TRBV25-1 and TRBJ2-3, the CDR3 gives the full variable domain: EADIYQTPRYLVIGTGKKITLECSQTMGHDKMYWYQQDPGMELHLIHYSYGVNSTEKGDLSSESTVSRIRTEHFPLTLESARPSHTSQYLCASSGGPRSTDTQYFGPGTRLTVL.

This clonotype was seen a few times. The rearrangement links TRBV4-2 to TRBJ2-1, with D unclear. Germline V gene sequence: CDR1 LGHNA, CDR2 YNFKEQ. CDR3 length: 14 amino acids. V lost 1 base, J lost 5 bases, and 9 bases lay in between. Here the CDR3 DNA reads TGTGCCAGCAGCCAAGCCCAGCTTAACAATGAGCAGTTCTTC. Its translation is CASSQAQLNNEQFF.

The chain recombines TRBV12-3 or TRBV12-4 with TRBJ1-2; perhaps TRBD1 as D (5 bases). This CDR3 comprises 14 residues. Trimming removed 4 bases at V and 4 bases at J, with 13 bases between. The CDR3 spells CASSSTDSTYGYTF. Here the CDR3 DNA reads TGTGCCAGCAGTTCGACAGATTCTACCTATGGCTACACCTTC.

This clonotype occurred a few times. The gene calls are TRBV28 and TRBJ2-3; D is tentatively TRBD1 or TRBD2 (5 bases each). Trimming took off 4 bases at V and 6 bases at J, with 20 bases between the two ends. The CDR3 loop spans 16 amino acids. Germline CDR1 and CDR2: MDHEN and SYDVKM. Here the CDR3 DNA reads TGTGCCAGCAGTTCTCCGGGCCCAACTGGGACGGATACGCAGTATTTT. Translating it yields CASSSPGPTGTDTQYF. Supplemented by reference TRBV28 and TRBJ2-3, the full variable domain reads DVKVTQSSRYLVKRTGEKVFLECVQDMDHENMFWYRQDPGLGLRLIYFSYDVKMKEKGDIPEGYSVSREKKERFSLILESASTNQTSMYLCASSSPGPTGTDTQYFGPGTRLTVL.

J is TRBJ2-1 and V is TRBV7-2, with TRBD1 matching 9 bases. The CDR3 spans 12 residues. Germline V gene lookup returns CDR1 SGHTA and CDR2 FQGNSA. V lost 4 bases, J lost 8 bases, and 0 bases stayed unmatched. The CDR3 bases are TGTGCCAGCAGCTGGACAGGGGATGAGCAGTTCTTC. This translates into CASSWTGDEQFF.

The V call is TRBV20-1, the J call TRBJ2-1; no clear D gene. The length of the CDR3 is 14 residues. Germline assignment: CDR1 DFQATT and CDR2 SNEGSKA (reference sequence). Trimming took off 5 bases at V and 4 bases at J, with 15 bases between the two ends. The CDR3 DNA reads TGCAGTGCTGCAGAAAAAACCGTGTACAATGAGCAGTTCTTC. Encoded protein: CSAAEKTVYNEQFF.

This chain links TRBV12-3 or TRBV12-4 with TRBJ2-1; 9 bases match TRBD1. The CDR3 extends over 16 amino acids. The V and J ends lost 11 bases and 4 bases, in that order; junction bases with no gene match: 15. CDR3 region: CAVHLAGTGTYNEQFF. As DNA, the CDR3 is TGTGCCGTCCACCTTGCCGGGACAGGGACTTACAATGAGCAGTTCTTC.

The rearrangement links TRBV7-6 to TRBJ2-5, with D perhaps matching TRBD1 (6 bases). Looked up from germline, CDR1 is SGHVS and CDR2 is FNYEAQ. This CDR3 is 12 amino acids long. V dropped 3 bases and J dropped 9 bases, with 11 bases sitting between them. The CDR3 DNA follows: TGTGCCAGCAGCTTGGGGGACACGCCCCAGTACTTC. This translates into CASSLGDTPQYF.

This clonotype turned up a few times. The chain is built from TRBV11-2 and TRBJ1-1; D gene unclear. The CDR3 covers 13 residues. V lost 3 bases, J lost 4 bases, and 9 bases lay in between. Germline V lookup: CDR1 SGHAT, CDR2 FQNNGV. The CDR3 protein is CASSLTLVTEAFF. The CDR3 nucleotides are TGTGCCAGCAGCTTGACACTCGTCACTGAAGCTTTCTTT.

This rearrangement joins TRBV5-1 to TRBJ2-3, with 7 bases identical to TRBD2. CDR1 and CDR2 (germline): SGHRS, YFSETQ. This CDR3 is 17 amino acids long. With 0 bases clipped from V and 1 base from J, the junction kept 8 bases outside the gene matches. The CDR3 nucleotides read TGCGCCAGCAGCTTGGATCGACTAGCTCGCGGCACAGATACGCAGTATTTT. Translated: CASSLDRLARGTDTQYF.

This chain joins TRBV4-3 and TRBJ2-1; tentatively, D is TRBD2 (6 bases). V was cut by 0 bases and J by 6 bases, with 15 bases left in between. CDR1 and CDR2 (germline): LGHNA, YSLEER. The CDR3 spans 16 residues. CDR3 sequence: CASSQEPPPGGNEQFF. The CDR3 DNA reads TGCGCCAGCAGCCAAGAACCCCCTCCCGGGGGCAATGAGCAGTTCTTC.

This chain uses TRBV5-1 with TRBJ2-7, with D possibly being TRBD2 (6 bases). The CDR3 runs 15 residues. The V and J ends lost 5 bases and 0 bases respectively, with 15 bases between them. Germline V gives CDR1 SGHRS, CDR2 YFSETQ. In DNA, the CDR3 is TGCGCCAGCAGTCTGGTGGCGGGGCACTCCTACGAGCAGTACTTC. It codes for CASSLVAGHSYEQYF.

The chain combines TRBV27 with TRBJ2-5, with no clear D. This CDR3 is 15 amino acids long. In germline, CDR1 is MNHEY, CDR2 SMNVEV (reference sequence). Trimming stripped 6 bases from V and 5 bases from J, with 19 bases between. This CDR3 reads CASSSPRLGGETQYF. CDR3 DNA sequence: TGTGCCAGCAGCTCCCCCAGGCTGGGTGGCGAGACCCAGTACTTC.

This chain joins TRBV7-2 and TRBJ2-7; 7 nucleotides line up with TRBD1. The CDR3 runs 14 residues. V was pared by 1 base and J by 3 bases, with 3 bases of the junction left unmatched. From germline, CDR1 is SGHTA and CDR2 FQGNSA. CDR3 in amino acids: CASSLVGGHYEQYF. CDR3 nucleotide sequence: TGTGCCAGCAGCTTAGTAGGGGGCCACTACGAGCAGTACTTC.

This clonotype appeared a few times. The chain couples TRBV9 to TRBJ2-7, with 7 bases lining up with TRBD2. The CDR3 loop spans 15 amino acids. Germline CDR1 is SGDLS and CDR2 is YYNGEE. Germline trimming cut 2 bases from V and 3 bases from J; bases unmatched to any gene: 8. The CDR3, as DNA: TGTGCCAGCAGCGTCGGCGGGAGAGTGGTCTACGAGCAGTACTTC. Protein sequence: CASSVGGRVVYEQYF.

This clonotype occurred a few times. The chain has TRBV20-1 and TRBJ1-1; D unclear. Germline CDR1 is DFQATT and CDR2 is SNEGSKA (reference sequence). This CDR3 has 13 amino acids. Trimming left V 1 base short and J 5 bases short, with 11 bases between. CDR3 in DNA: TGCAGTGCTAGAGCCCGCGGGTGGACTGAAGCTTTCTTT. It is translated as CSARARGWTEAFF.

The chain joins TRBV5-5 to TRBJ2-2; weak D call: TRBD2 (6 bases). The germline V gene has CDR1 SGHKS and CDR2 YYEKEE (reference sequence). V was trimmed by 0 bases and J by 4 bases, leaving 19 bases between them. The CDR3 is 18 amino acids. The CDR3 DNA follows: TGTGCCAGCAGCTTGGTTCTTGGAGGGGCAGCTTTCACCGGGGAGCTGTTTTTT. The encoded protein is CASSLVLGGAAFTGELFF.

The J gene is TRBJ2-3, the V gene TRBV5-4; TRBD2 might be the D (6 bases). The germline V gene encodes CDR1 SGHNT and CDR2 YYREEE (reference sequence). The CDR3 sequence is 14 residues long. V gave up 5 bases and J gave up 0 bases, with 10 bases separating them. The CDR3 DNA sequence: TGTGCCAGCAGAGGACTAAGCAGCACAGATACGCAGTATTTT. Translation: CASRGLSSTDTQYF.

This clonotype was recorded a few times. The chain is built from TRBV12-3 or TRBV12-4 and TRBJ2-5; TRBD2 might be the D (5 bases). The CDR3 totals 14 residues. V was trimmed by 0 bases and J by 5 bases, leaving 10 bases between them. CDR3: CASSLARGFETQYF. The CDR3 DNA follows: TGTGCCAGCAGTTTAGCGCGAGGGTTCGAGACCCAGTACTTC.

The genes are TRBV5-1 and TRBJ2-1; D might be TRBD2 (5 bases). V lost 4 bases and J lost 6, with 8 bases in between. This CDR3 has 12 residues. CDR1 is SGHRS, CDR2 YFSETQ, per germline. This CDR3 is CASSMAGNEQFF. The CDR3 DNA is TGCGCCAGCAGCATGGCGGGCAATGAGCAGTTCTTC.

This clonotype was counted only a few times. The gene calls are TRBV5-1 and TRBJ1-2; tentative D call: TRBD1 (5 bases). CDR3 length: 16 residues. V was shortened by 0 bases and J by 1 base, with 13 bases between the two germline ends. Germline lookup yields CDR1 SGHRS and CDR2 YFSETQ. CDR3 nucleotides: TGCGCCAGCAGCTTGGCCGGCAGGGATTATAACTATGGCTACACCTTC. Translated, it gives CASSLAGRDYNYGYTF.

This clonotype was seen more than once but under ten times. The chain is built from TRBV6-1 and TRBJ2-1; perhaps TRBD1 as D (6 bases). Germline-derived CDR1 and CDR2 are MNHNS and SASEGT. This CDR3 has 15 amino acids. Trimming pared 6 bases from V and 1 base from J, leaving 13 bases between. The CDR3 coding sequence is TGTGCCAGCAGGAACACCGGGACATCCTACAATGAGCAGTTCTTC. It codes for CASRNTGTSYNEQFF.

CDR3 sequence (DNA): TGCGCCAGCAGCCAACTGGGACTAGATACGCAGTATTTT. Amino acids: CASSQLGLDTQYF. The chain combines TRBV4-1 with TRBJ2-3, with D possibly TRBD2 on 6 matching bases. V was trimmed by 2 bases and J by 5 bases, leaving 8 bases between them. Germline V gene sequence: CDR1 MGHRA, CDR2 YSYEKL. This CDR3 is 13 amino acids long.

The sample holds a few counts of this clonotype. The rearrangement links TRBV3-1 to TRBJ2-7, with D uncertain. The V and J ends lost 0 bases and 3 bases respectively, with 6 bases between them. The CDR3 is 13 amino acids. CDR1 is LGHDT and CDR2 is YNNKEL in the germline V gene (reference sequence). The CDR3 DNA reads TGTGCCAGCAGCCAAGATCAGGACTACGAGCAGTACTTC. Amino acids: CASSQDQDYEQYF.